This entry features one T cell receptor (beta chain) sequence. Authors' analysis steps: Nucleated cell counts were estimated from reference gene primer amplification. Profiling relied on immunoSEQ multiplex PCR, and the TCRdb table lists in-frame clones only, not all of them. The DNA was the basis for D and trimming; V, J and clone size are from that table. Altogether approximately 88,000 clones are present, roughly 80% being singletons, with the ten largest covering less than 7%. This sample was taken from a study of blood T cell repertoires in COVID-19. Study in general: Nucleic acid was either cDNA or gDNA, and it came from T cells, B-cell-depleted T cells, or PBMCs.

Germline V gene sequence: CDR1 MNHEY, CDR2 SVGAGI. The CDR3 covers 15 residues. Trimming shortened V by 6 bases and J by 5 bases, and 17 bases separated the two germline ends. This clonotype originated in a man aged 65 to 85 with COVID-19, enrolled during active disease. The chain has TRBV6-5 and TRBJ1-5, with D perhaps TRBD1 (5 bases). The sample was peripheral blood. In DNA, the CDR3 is TGTGCCAGCAGCGGCAGGGAGGGGCGAGATCAGCCCCAGCATTTT. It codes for CASSGREGRDQPQHF.